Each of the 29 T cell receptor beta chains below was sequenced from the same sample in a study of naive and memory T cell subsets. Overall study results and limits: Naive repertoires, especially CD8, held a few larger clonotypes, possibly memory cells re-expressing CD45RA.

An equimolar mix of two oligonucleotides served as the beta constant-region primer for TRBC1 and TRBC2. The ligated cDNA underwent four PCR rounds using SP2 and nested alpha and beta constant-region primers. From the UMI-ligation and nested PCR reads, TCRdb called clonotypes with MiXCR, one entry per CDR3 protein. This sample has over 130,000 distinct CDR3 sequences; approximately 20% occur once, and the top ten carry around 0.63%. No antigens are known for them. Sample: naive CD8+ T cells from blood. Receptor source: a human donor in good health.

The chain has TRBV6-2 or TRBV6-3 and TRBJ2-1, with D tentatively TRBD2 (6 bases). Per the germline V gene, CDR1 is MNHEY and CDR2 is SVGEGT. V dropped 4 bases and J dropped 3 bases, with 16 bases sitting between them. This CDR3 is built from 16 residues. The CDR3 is CASSWTTTGIYNEQFF. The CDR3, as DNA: TGTGCCAGCAGTTGGACTACCACGGGCATCTACAATGAGCAGTTCTTC.

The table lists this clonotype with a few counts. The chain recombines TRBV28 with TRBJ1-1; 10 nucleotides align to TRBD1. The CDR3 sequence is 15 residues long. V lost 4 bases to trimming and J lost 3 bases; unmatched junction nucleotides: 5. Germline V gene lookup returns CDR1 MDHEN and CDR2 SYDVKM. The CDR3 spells CASSSLGTGDTEAFF. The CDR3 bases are TGTGCCAGCAGTTCCCTCGGGACAGGGGACACTGAAGCTTTCTTT.

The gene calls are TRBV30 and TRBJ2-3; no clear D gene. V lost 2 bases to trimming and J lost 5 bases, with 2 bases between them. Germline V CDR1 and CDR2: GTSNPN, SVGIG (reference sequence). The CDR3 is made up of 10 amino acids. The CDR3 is CAWSQDTQYF. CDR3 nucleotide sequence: TGTGCCTGGAGTCAAGATACGCAGTATTTT.

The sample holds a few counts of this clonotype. This CDR3 is CATRGGSSYNEQFF. CDR3 bases: TGTGCCACCAGGGGGGGGAGCTCCTACAATGAGCAGTTCTTC. The rearrangement links TRBV24-1 to TRBJ2-1; the match to TRBD2 covers 7 bases. The CDR3 is made up of 14 amino acids. Germline lookup yields CDR1 KGHDR and CDR2 SFDVKD. V gave up 7 bases and J gave up 0 bases; unmatched junction bases: 2.

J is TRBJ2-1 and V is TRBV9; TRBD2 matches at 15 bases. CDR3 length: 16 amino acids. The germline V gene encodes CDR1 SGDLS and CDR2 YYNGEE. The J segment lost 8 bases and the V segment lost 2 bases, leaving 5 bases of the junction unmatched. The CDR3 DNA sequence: TGTGCCAGCAGCGTCCGAGGACTAGCGGGAGGGGATGAGCAGTTCTTC. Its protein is CASSVRGLAGGDEQFF.

This chain's CDR3 is CASRPWLAGGDEQFF. The CDR3 DNA sequence: TGTGCCAGCAGACCCTGGCTAGCGGGAGGAGATGAGCAGTTCTTC. The chain links TRBV6-2 or TRBV6-3 to TRBJ2-1; the match to TRBD2 covers 11 bases. Germline trimming cut 6 bases from V and 8 bases from J; bases unmatched to any gene: 9. This CDR3 is built from 15 residues. Per germline, CDR1 MNHEY and CDR2 SVGEGT.

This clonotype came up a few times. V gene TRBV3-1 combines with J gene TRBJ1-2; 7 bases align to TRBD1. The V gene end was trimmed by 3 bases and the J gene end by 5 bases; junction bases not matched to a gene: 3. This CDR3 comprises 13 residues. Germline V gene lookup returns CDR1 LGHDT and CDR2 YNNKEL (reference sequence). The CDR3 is CASSHRTGYGYTF. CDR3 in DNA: TGTGCCAGCAGCCACCGGACAGGTTATGGCTACACCTTC.

In DNA, the CDR3 is TGTGCCAGCAGTACTCGAGGGGAGCTGTTTTTT. This translates into CASSTRGELFF. This chain uses TRBV11-1 with TRBJ2-2; D is unclear. Germline CDR1 reads SGHAT; CDR2 reads FQDESV (reference sequence). V was cut by 6 bases and J by 8 bases, with 7 bases left in between. The CDR3 extends over 11 amino acids.

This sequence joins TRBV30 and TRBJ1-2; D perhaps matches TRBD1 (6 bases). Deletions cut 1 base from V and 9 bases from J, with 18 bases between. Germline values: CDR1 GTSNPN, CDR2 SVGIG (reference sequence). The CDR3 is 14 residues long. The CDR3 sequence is CAWSAPNRAESYTF. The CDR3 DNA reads TGTGCCTGGAGTGCTCCTAACAGGGCGGAGAGCTACACCTTC.

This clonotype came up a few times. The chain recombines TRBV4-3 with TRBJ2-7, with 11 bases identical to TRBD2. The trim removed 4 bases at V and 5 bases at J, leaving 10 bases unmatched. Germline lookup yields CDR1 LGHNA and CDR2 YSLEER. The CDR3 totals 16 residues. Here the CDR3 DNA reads TGCGCCAGCAGCCCAGCTTCTAGCGGGAGGTTCCACGAGCAGTACTTC. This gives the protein CASSPASSGRFHEQYF.

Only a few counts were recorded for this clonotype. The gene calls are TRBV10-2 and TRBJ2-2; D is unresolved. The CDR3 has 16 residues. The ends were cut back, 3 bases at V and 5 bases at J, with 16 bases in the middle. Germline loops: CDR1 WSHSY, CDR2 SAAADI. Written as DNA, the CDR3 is TGCGCCAGCAGTGATCCCCCCCTAGTCAAGACCGGGGAGCTGTTTTTT. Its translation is CASSDPPLVKTGELFF.

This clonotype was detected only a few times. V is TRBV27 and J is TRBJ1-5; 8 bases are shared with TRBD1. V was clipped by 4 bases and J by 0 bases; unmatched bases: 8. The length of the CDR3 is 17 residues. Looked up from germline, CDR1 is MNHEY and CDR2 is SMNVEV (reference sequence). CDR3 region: CASSSRDRPYSNQPQHF. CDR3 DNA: TGTGCCAGCAGTTCCCGGGACAGGCCATATAGCAATCAGCCCCAGCATTTT.

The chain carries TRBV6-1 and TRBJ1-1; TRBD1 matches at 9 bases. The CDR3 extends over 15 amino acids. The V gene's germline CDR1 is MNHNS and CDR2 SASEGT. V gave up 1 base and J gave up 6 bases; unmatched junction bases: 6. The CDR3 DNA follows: TGTGCCAGCAGTGAAGATAGGACAGGGGCGGCTGAAGCTTTCTTT. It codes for CASSEDRTGAAEAFF.

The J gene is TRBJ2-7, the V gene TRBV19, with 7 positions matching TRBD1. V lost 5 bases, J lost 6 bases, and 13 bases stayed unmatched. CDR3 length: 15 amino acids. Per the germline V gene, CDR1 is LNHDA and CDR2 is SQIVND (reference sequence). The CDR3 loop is CASSPRDRSFFEQYF. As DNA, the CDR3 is TGTGCCAGTAGTCCCCGGGACAGAAGTTTTTTCGAGCAGTACTTC.

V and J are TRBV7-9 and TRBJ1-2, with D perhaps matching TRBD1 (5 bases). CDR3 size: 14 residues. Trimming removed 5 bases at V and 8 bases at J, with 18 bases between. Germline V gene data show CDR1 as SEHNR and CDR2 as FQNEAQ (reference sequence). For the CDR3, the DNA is TGTGCCAGCAGCCAAGGGGACTCCAGGCGGGGCTACACCTTC. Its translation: CASSQGDSRRGYTF.

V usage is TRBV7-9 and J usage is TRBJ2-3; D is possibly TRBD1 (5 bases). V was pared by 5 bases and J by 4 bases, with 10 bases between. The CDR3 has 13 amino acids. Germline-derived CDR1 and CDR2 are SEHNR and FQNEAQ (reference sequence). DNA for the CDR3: TGTGCCAGCAGCCAAACGACAGCAGATACGCAGTATTTT. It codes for CASSQTTADTQYF.

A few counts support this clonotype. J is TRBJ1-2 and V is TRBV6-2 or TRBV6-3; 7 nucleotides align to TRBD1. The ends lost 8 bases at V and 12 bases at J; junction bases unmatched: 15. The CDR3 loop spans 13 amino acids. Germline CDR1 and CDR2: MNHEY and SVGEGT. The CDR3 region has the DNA TGTGCCAGCTCCCCTCCGGGACAGCAATTTCACACCTTC. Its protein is CASSPPGQQFHTF.

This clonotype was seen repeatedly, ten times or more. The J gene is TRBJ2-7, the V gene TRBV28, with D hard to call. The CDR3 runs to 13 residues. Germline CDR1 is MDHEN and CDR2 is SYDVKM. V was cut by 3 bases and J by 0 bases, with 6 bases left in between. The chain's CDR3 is CASSLVHSYEQYF. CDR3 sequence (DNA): TGTGCCAGCAGTTTGGTCCACTCCTACGAGCAGTACTTC.

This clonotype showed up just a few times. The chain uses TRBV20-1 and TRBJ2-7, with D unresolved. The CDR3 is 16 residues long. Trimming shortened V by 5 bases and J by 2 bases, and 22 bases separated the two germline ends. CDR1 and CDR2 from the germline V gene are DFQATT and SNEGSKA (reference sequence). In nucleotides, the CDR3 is TGCAGTGCTCTACCGGGCCGCGGATGGGCGACCTACGAGCAGTACTTC. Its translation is CSALPGRGWATYEQYF.

Here the CDR3 DNA reads TGTGCCAGCAGTTTAGGTGGAGAGGGACTCGGGGAGACCCAGTACTTC. It codes for CASSLGGEGLGETQYF. The chain is built from TRBV28 and TRBJ2-5, with D perhaps matching TRBD2 (6 bases). Germline V gene lookup returns CDR1 MDHEN and CDR2 SYDVKM. The germline V and J ends were trimmed by 2 bases and 5 bases, with 18 bases remaining between them. This CDR3 is 16 amino acids long. The full variable domain, rest sourced from reference TRBV28 and TRBJ2-5, is DVKVTQSSRYLVKRTGEKVFLECVQDMDHENMFWYRQDPGLGLRLIYFSYDVKMKEKGDIPEGYSVSREKKERFSLILESASTNQTSMYLCASSLGGEGLGETQYFGPGTRLLVL.

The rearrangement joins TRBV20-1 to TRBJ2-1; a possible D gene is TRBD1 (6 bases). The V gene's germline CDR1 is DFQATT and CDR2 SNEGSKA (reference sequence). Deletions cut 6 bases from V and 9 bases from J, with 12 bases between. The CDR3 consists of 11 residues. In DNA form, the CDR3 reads TGCAGTGCGCCACAGGGAATTGAGCAGTTCTTC. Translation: CSAPQGIEQFF.

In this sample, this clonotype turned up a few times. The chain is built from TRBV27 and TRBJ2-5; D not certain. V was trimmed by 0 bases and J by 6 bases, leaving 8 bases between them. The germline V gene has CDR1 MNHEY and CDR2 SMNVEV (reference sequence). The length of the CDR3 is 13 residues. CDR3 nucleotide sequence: TGTGCCAGCAGTTTATCTGGGTTAAAGACCCAGTACTTC. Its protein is CASSLSGLKTQYF.

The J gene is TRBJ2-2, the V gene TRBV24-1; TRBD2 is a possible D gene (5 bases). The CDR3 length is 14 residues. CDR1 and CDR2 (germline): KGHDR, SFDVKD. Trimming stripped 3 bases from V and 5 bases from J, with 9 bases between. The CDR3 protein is CATSDMGVTGELFF. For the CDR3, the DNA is TGTGCCACCAGTGATATGGGAGTTACCGGGGAGCTGTTTTTT.

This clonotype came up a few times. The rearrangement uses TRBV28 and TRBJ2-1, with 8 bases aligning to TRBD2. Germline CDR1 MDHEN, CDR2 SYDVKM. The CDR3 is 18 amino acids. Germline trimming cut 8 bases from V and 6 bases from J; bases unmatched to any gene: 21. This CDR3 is CASEHGGATPFGINEQFF. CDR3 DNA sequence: TGTGCCAGCGAGCACGGGGGGGCGACCCCCTTCGGTATCAATGAGCAGTTCTTC.

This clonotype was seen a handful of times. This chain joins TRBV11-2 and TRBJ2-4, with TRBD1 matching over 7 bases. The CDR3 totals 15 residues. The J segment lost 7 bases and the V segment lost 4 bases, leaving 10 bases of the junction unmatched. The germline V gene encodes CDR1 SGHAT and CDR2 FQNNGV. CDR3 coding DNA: TGTGCCAGCAGCTATGATAGGGGGCACTGGAACATTCAGTACTTC. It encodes CASSYDRGHWNIQYF.

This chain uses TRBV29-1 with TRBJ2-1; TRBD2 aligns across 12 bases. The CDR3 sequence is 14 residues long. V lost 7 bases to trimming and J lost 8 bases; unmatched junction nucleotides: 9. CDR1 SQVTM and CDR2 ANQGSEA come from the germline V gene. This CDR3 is CSAFGLAGSDEQFF. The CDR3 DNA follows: TGCAGCGCCTTCGGACTAGCGGGGTCGGATGAGCAGTTCTTC.

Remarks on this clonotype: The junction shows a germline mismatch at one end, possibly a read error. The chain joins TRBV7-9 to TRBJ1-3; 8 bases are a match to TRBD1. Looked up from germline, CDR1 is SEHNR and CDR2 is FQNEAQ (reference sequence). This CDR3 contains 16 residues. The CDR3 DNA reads TGTGCCAGCAGCTTGGGACAGGTCCTCTCTGGAAACAACATATATTTT. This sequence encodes CASSLGQVLSGNNIYF.

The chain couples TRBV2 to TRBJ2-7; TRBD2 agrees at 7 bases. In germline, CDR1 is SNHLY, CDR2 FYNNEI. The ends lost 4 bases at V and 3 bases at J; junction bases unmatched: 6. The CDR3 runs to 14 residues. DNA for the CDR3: TGTGCCAGCAGTGTAGGTGGGGGGGGCTACGAGCAGTACTTC. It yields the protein CASSVGGGGYEQYF.

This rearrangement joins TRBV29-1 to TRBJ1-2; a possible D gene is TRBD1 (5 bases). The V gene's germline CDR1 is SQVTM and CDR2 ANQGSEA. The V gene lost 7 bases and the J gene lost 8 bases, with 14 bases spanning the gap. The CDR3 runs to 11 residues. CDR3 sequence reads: CSEGTDEGYTF. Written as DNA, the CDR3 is TGCAGCGAGGGGACCGATGAGGGCTACACCTTC.